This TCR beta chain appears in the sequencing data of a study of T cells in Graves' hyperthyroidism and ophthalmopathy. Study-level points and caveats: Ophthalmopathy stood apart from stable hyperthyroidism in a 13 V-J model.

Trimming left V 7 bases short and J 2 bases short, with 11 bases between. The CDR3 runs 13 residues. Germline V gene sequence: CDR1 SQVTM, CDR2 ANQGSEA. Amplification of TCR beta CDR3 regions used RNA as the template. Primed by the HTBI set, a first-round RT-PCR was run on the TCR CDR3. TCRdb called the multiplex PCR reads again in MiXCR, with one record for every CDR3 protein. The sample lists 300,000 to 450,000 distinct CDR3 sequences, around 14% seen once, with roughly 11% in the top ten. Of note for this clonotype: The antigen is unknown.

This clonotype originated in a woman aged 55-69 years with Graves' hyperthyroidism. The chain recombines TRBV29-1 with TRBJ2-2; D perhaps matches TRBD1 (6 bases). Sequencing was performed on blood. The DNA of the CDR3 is TGCAGCGCTGGGACACCCAACACCGGGGAGCTGTTTTTT. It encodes CSAGTPNTGELFF.